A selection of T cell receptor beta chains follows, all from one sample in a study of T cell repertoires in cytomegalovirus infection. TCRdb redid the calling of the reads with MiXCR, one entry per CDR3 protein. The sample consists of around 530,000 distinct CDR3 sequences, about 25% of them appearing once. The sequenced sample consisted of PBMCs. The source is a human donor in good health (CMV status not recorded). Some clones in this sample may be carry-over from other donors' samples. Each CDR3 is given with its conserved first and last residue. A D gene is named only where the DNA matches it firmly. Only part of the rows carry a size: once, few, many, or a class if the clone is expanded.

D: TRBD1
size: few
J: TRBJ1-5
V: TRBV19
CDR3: CASSTPGTGGNQPQHF
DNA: TGTGCCAGTAGCACTCCCGGGACAGGGGGCAATCAGCCCCAGCATTTT

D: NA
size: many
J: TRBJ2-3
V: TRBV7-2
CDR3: CASSFRASGADTQYF
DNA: TGTGCCAGCAGCTTCCGGGCCTCGGGCGCAGATACGCAGTATTTT

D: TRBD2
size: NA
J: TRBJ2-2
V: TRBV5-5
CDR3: CASSFGQAGAANTGELFF
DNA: TGTGCCAGCAGCTTCGGGCAAGCGGGAGCCGCGAACACCGGGGAGCTGTTTTTT

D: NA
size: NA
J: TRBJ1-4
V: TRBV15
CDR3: CATRTDYNEKLFF
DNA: TGTGCCACCCGGACCGACTATAATGAAAAACTGTTTTTT

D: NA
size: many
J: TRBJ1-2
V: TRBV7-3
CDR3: CASSPGVGYGYTF
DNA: TGTGCCAGCAGCCCAGGGGTAGGCTATGGCTACACCTTC

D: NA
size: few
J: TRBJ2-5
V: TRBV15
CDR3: CATSNHLKGEETQYF
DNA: TGTGCCACCAGCAACCATCTCAAGGGGGAAGAGACCCAGTACTTC

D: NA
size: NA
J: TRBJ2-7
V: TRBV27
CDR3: CASSLPAGSEQYF
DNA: TGTGCCAGCAGTTTACCGGCAGGTAGCGAGCAGTACTTC

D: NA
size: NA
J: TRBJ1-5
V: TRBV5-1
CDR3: CASSLDPVWDSNQPQHF
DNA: TGCGCCAGCAGCTTGGATCCGGTATGGGATAGCAATCAGCCCCAGCATTTT

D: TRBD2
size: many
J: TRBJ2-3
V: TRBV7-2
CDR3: CASSLGTSGNTDTQYF
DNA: TGTGCCAGCAGCTTGGGGACTAGCGGGAACACAGATACGCAGTATTTT

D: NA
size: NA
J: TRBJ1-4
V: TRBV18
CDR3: CASSPGSTNEKLFF
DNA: TGTGCCAGCTCACCAGGGTCTACTAATGAAAAACTGTTTTTT